The 16 T cell receptor beta chains in this list originate from one sample, sequenced in a study of blood T cell repertoires in COVID-19. Clones were sequenced by immunoSEQ multiplex PCR, and TCRdb holds only the in-frame ones, with some missing. The table lists roughly 250,000 clones, 65% to 85% of them singletons. The material sequenced was peripheral blood. The receptors stem from a man aged 45 to 65 with active or convalescent COVID-19.

In its sample, this clone was seen once. The chain is built from TRBV5-1 and TRBJ2-7, with a tentative D call TRBD2 (6 bases). V was shortened by 4 bases and J by 4 bases, with 12 bases between the two germline ends. The CDR3 runs to 13 residues. The V gene's germline CDR1 is SGHRS and CDR2 YFSETQ. DNA of the CDR3: TGCGCCAGCAGCGAAGGGACTGGTTACGAGCAGTACTTC. Its translation is CASSEGTGYEQYF.

The sample holds a few counts of this clone. The chain is built from TRBV7-3 and TRBJ1-6; tentatively, D is TRBD1 (5 bases). This CDR3 is built from 14 residues. The germline CDR1 and CDR2 sequences are SGHTA and FQGTGA. Trimming shortened V by 4 bases and J by 5 bases, and 9 bases separated the two germline ends. The CDR3 bases are TGTGCCAGCAGCTGGGGGGTAAATAATTCACCCCTCCACTTT. Its protein is CASSWGVNNSPLHF.

Only a few counts were recorded for this clone. V is TRBV6-5 and J is TRBJ1-6; 8 nucleotides line up with TRBD1. The CDR3 spans 13 residues. The germline V gene encodes CDR1 MNHEY and CDR2 SVGAGI. Trimming took 6 bases from V and 7 from J; bases not matched to a gene: 2. CDR3 sequence reads: CASRWTGNSPLHF. In nucleotides, the CDR3 is TGTGCCAGCAGGTGGACAGGGAATTCACCCCTCCACTTT.

This chain links TRBV3-1 (or the pseudogene TRBV3-2) with TRBJ1-2; 10 bases align to TRBD1. Per germline, CDR1 LGHDT and CDR2 YNNKEL (reference sequence). V was clipped by 4 bases and J by 2 bases; unmatched bases: 4. The CDR3 runs 15 residues. Here the CDR3 DNA reads TGTGCCAGCAGCCCGATGGGACAGGGGAACTATGGCTACACCTTC. Its protein is CASSPMGQGNYGYTF.

The J gene is TRBJ1-2, the V gene TRBV3-1 (or the pseudogene TRBV3-2), with TRBD1 identical over 7 bases. Germline loops: CDR1 LGHDT, CDR2 YNNKEL (reference sequence). V was pared by 1 base and J by 0 bases, with 8 bases of the junction left unmatched. This CDR3 region has 17 residues. Here the CDR3 DNA reads TGTGCCAGCAGCCAAGGCGTAGGGGGCATACCTAACTATGGCTACACCTTC. Its protein is CASSQGVGGIPNYGYTF.

This clone appeared once. One end of the junction varies from germline; a read error may be responsible. The rearrangement links TRBV5-1 to TRBJ1-4, with TRBD1 identical over 7 bases. This CDR3 is built from 15 residues. In germline, CDR1 is SGHRS, CDR2 YFSETQ. For the CDR3, the DNA is TGCGCCAGCACCTTGACAGGGTCAAAGGGCGAAAAACTGTTTTTT. Protein: CASTLTGSKGEKLFF.

In nucleotides, the CDR3 is TGTGCCAGCAGCTACACGAGGGGACTAGGGACTGAAGCTTTCTTT. Translation: CASSYTRGLGTEAFF. This chain uses TRBV7-2 with TRBJ1-1; TRBD1 is a possible D gene (5 bases). Germline V gene data show CDR1 as SGHTA and CDR2 as FQGNSA. The germline V and J ends were trimmed by 4 bases and 5 bases, with 17 bases remaining between them. The CDR3 has 15 amino acids.

CDR3 DNA: TGCGCCAGCAGCGTTTACAGGGATAGCAATCAGCCCCAGCATTTT. Encoded protein: CASSVYRDSNQPQHF. The rearrangement uses TRBV5-1 and TRBJ1-5, with D possibly TRBD1 on 6 matching bases. CDR3 length: 15 amino acids. V shed 4 bases and J shed 0 bases, with 11 bases lying between them. The germline V gene has CDR1 SGHRS and CDR2 YFSETQ.

The rearrangement joins TRBV19 to TRBJ1-1, with 7 bases matching TRBD1. The germline V gene encodes CDR1 LNHDA and CDR2 SQIVND (reference sequence). J was trimmed by 7 bases and V by 4 bases; bases with no gene match: 12. The CDR3 runs 15 residues. The CDR3 region has the DNA TGTGCCAGTAGTAGAAACCAGGGGGGAGATGGTGAAGCTTTCTTT. This encodes CASSRNQGGDGEAFF. Full variable domain (outside the CDR3, taken from reference TRBV19 and TRBJ1-1): DGGITQSPKYLFRKEGQNVTLSCEQNLNHDAMYWYRQDPGQGLRLIYYSQIVNDFQKGDIAEGYSVSREKKESFPLTVTSAQKNPTAFYLCASSRNQGGDGEAFFGQGTRLTVV.

The rearrangement joins TRBV19 to TRBJ1-1; 11 positions match TRBD1. V gave up 4 bases and J gave up 4 bases; unmatched junction bases: 2. The length of the CDR3 is 14 residues. Germline lookup yields CDR1 LNHDA and CDR2 SQIVND (reference sequence). CDR3: CASSRGTGGTEAFF. The CDR3 DNA reads TGTGCCAGTAGTAGGGGGACAGGGGGCACTGAAGCTTTCTTT.

The rearrangement joins TRBV5-4 to TRBJ2-5; 9 nucleotides line up with TRBD1. CDR3 length equals 15 residues. V lost 4 bases and J lost 5; bases outside the gene matches: 9. Germline CDR1 SGHNT, CDR2 YYREEE (reference sequence). The CDR3 DNA sequence: TGTGCCAGCAGCCAAAAACAGGGGGCTGGGGAGACCCAGTACTTC. Encoded protein: CASSQKQGAGETQYF.

The V gene is TRBV3-1 (or the pseudogene TRBV3-2), the J gene TRBJ2-7, with 8 bases aligning to TRBD1. This CDR3 is built from 14 residues. Germline V gives CDR1 LGHDT, CDR2 YNNKEL (reference sequence). V dropped 4 bases and J dropped 4; count of bases not matched to a gene: 6. CDR3 sequence reads: CASSPRQGNYEQYF. In nucleotides, the CDR3 is TGTGCCAGCAGCCCCAGACAGGGGAATTACGAGCAGTACTTC.

The chain has TRBV30 and TRBJ1-2; perhaps TRBD1 as D (6 bases). The CDR3 is 13 amino acids. From germline, CDR1 is GTSNPN and CDR2 SVGIG (reference sequence). With 4 bases removed from V and 5 bases from J, the gap between germline ends came to 14 bases. Here the CDR3 reads CAWKLGHLYGYTF. CDR3 nucleotide sequence: TGTGCCTGGAAACTGGGACATCTGTATGGCTACACCTTC.

V gene TRBV6-5 combines with J gene TRBJ2-5; 7 bases are a match to TRBD1. The CDR3 is made up of 14 amino acids. V was pared by 4 bases and J by 2 bases, with 4 bases of the junction left unmatched. Germline assignment: CDR1 MNHEY and CDR2 SVGAGI. The CDR3 DNA is TGTGCCAGCAGTTTCGGGACAGTTCAAGAGACCCAGTACTTC. Its translation: CASSFGTVQETQYF.

The chain is built from TRBV6-5 and TRBJ1-4, with D unclear. Deletions cut 8 bases from V and 8 bases from J, with 15 bases between. Germline CDR1 and CDR2: MNHEY and SVGAGI. The CDR3 contains 13 residues. CDR3 sequence reads: CASRDTLKEKLFF. In nucleotides, the CDR3 is TGTGCCAGCCGAGACACTCTTAAGGAAAAACTGTTTTTT.

The chain links TRBV3-1 (or the pseudogene TRBV3-2) to TRBJ2-1; 8 positions agree with TRBD2. CDR1 is LGHDT, CDR2 YNNKEL, per germline (reference sequence). Losses at the gene ends were 0 bases for V and 8 bases for J; bases not matched to a gene: 9. The CDR3 consists of 16 residues. In DNA form, the CDR3 reads TGTGCCAGCAGCCAAGAGTACGGGGGGGCCTGGGATGAGCAGTTCTTC. Its translation is CASSQEYGGAWDEQFF.